The sequence of this TCR beta chain was determined in a study of cytomegalovirus exposure and HLA in healthy donors. Worth noting for this clone: The antigen remains unidentified.

Donors were nominally healthy when sampled, though unrecorded immune exposures were likely. CDR1 GTSNPN and CDR2 SVGIG come from the germline V gene (reference sequence). The CDR3 consists of 15 residues. V lost 3 bases to trimming and J lost 0 bases, with 15 bases between them. Whole-study findings and limits: With later analysis, a missense DCLRE1C variant became linked to TCR beta V- and J-gene trimming. Most observed TCR sequences were rare, whereas some public TCRs were detected in many donors.

PCR primers comprised 60 Vbeta and 13 Jbeta primers. As handled by the study authors: In a later analysis, the count reached 74 million or so unique TCR beta chains, with about 9.9 million shared. Method: immunoSEQ multiplex PCR; TCRdb's copy keeps in-frame clones and lacks some. The DNA was the basis for D and trimming; V, J and clone size are from that table. Of 150,000 to 200,000 clones detected, around nine tenths appear once; the ten largest clones hold roughly 1.7%. V is TRBV30 and J is TRBJ2-7, with D possibly TRBD2 on 6 matching bases. Sequenced: PBMCs. The TCR originated in a woman aged 18-30 years in good health and CMV-seronegative. The chain's CDR3 is CAWSGESGSSYEQYF. CDR3 bases: TGTGCCTGGAGCGGAGAGTCCGGGAGCTCCTACGAGCAGTACTTC.